This passage covers 19 T cell receptor beta chains from one sample sequenced in a study of CD8 T cells in Susac syndrome. Random hexamers were used to reverse transcribe the RNA input (about 0.5 to 1 ug). One entry per CDR3 protein results from TCRdb running MiXCR on the immunoSEQ multiplex PCR reads. The sample has a few hundred thousand distinct CDR3 sequences; approximately 90% are singletons. Sequenced input: CD4+ T cells from PBMCs. The receptors originated from a human donor with multiple sclerosis.

The chain uses TRBV20-1 and TRBJ1-1; TRBD1 is a possible D gene (5 bases). From germline, CDR1 is DFQATT and CDR2 SNEGSKA (reference sequence). V lost 6 bases, J lost 0 bases, and 11 bases lay in between. This CDR3 region has 13 residues. The CDR3 DNA reads TGCAGTGCCAGACGGGGCCTGAACACTGAAGCTTTCTTT. Its translation is CSARRGLNTEAFF.

The table lists this clonotype with a few counts. The J gene is TRBJ2-4, the V gene TRBV20-1; 9 nucleotides line up with TRBD1. This CDR3 has 13 residues. In germline, CDR1 is DFQATT, CDR2 SNEGSKA (reference sequence). V gave up 3 bases and J gave up 8 bases; unmatched junction bases: 5. CDR3 residues: CSARVRQGDIQYF. CDR3 DNA: TGCAGTGCTAGGGTTAGACAGGGGGACATTCAGTACTTC.

This clonotype was detected once. The chain links TRBV20-1 to TRBJ1-4; D remains unclear. Germline V gene data show CDR1 as DFQATT and CDR2 as SNEGSKA (reference sequence). The CDR3 is made up of 13 amino acids. Trimming pared 6 bases from V and 7 bases from J, leaving 15 bases between. This chain's CDR3 is CSATTGGAEKLFF. CDR3 bases: TGCAGTGCCACGACCGGAGGAGCTGAAAAACTGTTTTTT.

The chain links TRBV2 to TRBJ1-2, with TRBD1 matching 8 bases. Germline V gene lookup returns CDR1 SNHLY and CDR2 FYNNEI. This CDR3 has 15 residues. After removal of 4 bases from V and 8 bases from J, the junction contained 12 bases not matched to a gene. The CDR3 region has the DNA TGTGCCAGCAGTGCAGGTATCCCGACAGGGGTCGGCTACACCTTC. It is translated as CASSAGIPTGVGYTF. Full variable domain (rest looked up from reference TRBV2 and TRBJ1-2): EPEVTQTPSHQVTQMGQEVILRCVPISNHLYFYWYRQILGQKVEFLVSFYNNEISEKSEIFDDQFSVERPDGSNFTLKIRSTKLEDSAMYFCASSAGIPTGVGYTFGSGTRLTVV.

The chain carries TRBV7-8 and TRBJ1-5, with D perhaps matching TRBD1 (5 bases). The length of the CDR3 is 15 residues. In germline, CDR1 is SGHVS, CDR2 FQNEAQ. The V gene lost 2 bases and the J gene lost 7 bases, with 15 bases spanning the gap. CDR3 nucleotides: TGTGCCAGCAGCTTAAGTAATCAGGGAATACAGCCCCAGCATTTT. It codes for CASSLSNQGIQPQHF.

This chain uses TRBV23-1 with TRBJ1-5; a weak D match, TRBD1 (5 bases). TRBV23-1 is labeled an ORF, and its function is uncertain. This CDR3 is built from 17 residues. V was pared by 2 bases and J by 0 bases, with 14 bases between. CDR3 protein: CASSQIGGGYSNQPQHF. CDR3 bases: TGCGCCAGCAGTCAAATCGGGGGTGGGTATAGCAATCAGCCCCAGCATTTT.

V gene TRBV28 combines with J gene TRBJ2-7; D possibly uses TRBD1 or TRBD2 (5 bases each). The CDR3 extends over 15 amino acids. V was clipped by 5 bases and J by 3 bases, with 17 bases between them. Germline assignment: CDR1 MDHEN and CDR2 SYDVKM. CDR3 nucleotides: TGTGCCAGCAGTATCGGGACGTCTCCCATCTACGAGCAGTACTTC. This sequence encodes CASSIGTSPIYEQYF.

The V and J genes are TRBV2 and TRBJ2-7, with D perhaps TRBD1 (5 bases). This CDR3 has 14 amino acids. CDR1 SNHLY and CDR2 FYNNEI come from the germline V gene. Trimming shortened V by 8 bases and J by 2 bases, and 16 bases separated the two germline ends. CDR3 DNA: TGTGCCAGCGCCTTAGAGACAGCTACCTACGAGCAGTACTTC. As protein: CASALETATYEQYF.

V and J are TRBV19 and TRBJ2-5; tentatively, D is TRBD2 (5 bases). The CDR3 contains 12 residues. Deletions cut 8 bases from V and 9 bases from J, with 16 bases between. Germline CDR1 LNHDA, CDR2 SQIVND (reference sequence). The CDR3 loop is CASGSGGLSQYF. The CDR3 DNA reads as TGTGCCAGTGGCTCGGGCGGGCTGTCCCAGTACTTC.

V usage is TRBV29-1 and J usage is TRBJ2-7; the D gene is possibly TRBD1 (6 bases). The CDR3 length is 13 residues. Trimming shortened V by 5 bases and J by 5 bases, and 16 bases separated the two germline ends. Looked up from germline, CDR1 is SQVTM and CDR2 is ANQGSEA. This chain's CDR3 is CSVSFRDNHEQYF. The DNA for the CDR3 is TGCAGCGTTTCGTTCCGGGACAATCACGAGCAGTACTTC.

The table lists this clonotype with a count of one. This chain joins TRBV6-6 and TRBJ2-7; 7 bases agree with TRBD1. Germline V gene data show CDR1 as MNHNY and CDR2 as SVGAGI (reference sequence). The length of the CDR3 is 16 residues. The J segment lost 2 bases and the V segment lost 4 bases, leaving 11 bases of the junction unmatched. The CDR3 DNA follows: TGTGCCAGCAGTTTGGGAACAGGGGCCTATGCCTACGAGCAGTACTTC. It yields the protein CASSLGTGAYAYEQYF.

This clonotype occurred once. The V and J genes are TRBV5-1 and TRBJ2-3; the D is unclear. Per germline, CDR1 SGHRS and CDR2 YFSETQ. Trimming pared 0 bases from V and 0 bases from J, leaving 11 bases between. This CDR3 contains 16 residues. The CDR3 DNA reads TGCGCCAGCAGCTTGGCGGTGACAACCAGCACAGATACGCAGTATTTT. Protein product: CASSLAVTTSTDTQYF.

CDR3 loop: CAWSPGGAGNTIYF. The CDR3 DNA reads as TGTGCCTGGAGCCCGGGTGGGGCTGGAAACACCATATATTTT. The chain has TRBV30 and TRBJ1-3, with D uncertain. The CDR3 is 14 amino acids. Germline CDR1 reads GTSNPN; CDR2 reads SVGIG (reference sequence). Trimming pared 3 bases from V and 2 bases from J, leaving 11 bases between.

CDR3 amino acids: CASSLARQGHTEAFF. In nucleotides, the CDR3 is TGTGCCAGCAGTTTAGCGCGGCAGGGGCACACTGAAGCTTTCTTT. V is TRBV12-3 or TRBV12-4 and J is TRBJ1-1; weak D call: TRBD1 (6 bases). The length of the CDR3 is 15 residues. V gave up 0 bases and J gave up 3 bases, with 11 bases separating them.

The rearrangement uses TRBV29-1 and TRBJ2-4, with D uncertain. Trimming removed 5 bases at V and 0 bases at J, with 14 bases between. This CDR3 is built from 15 residues. Germline V lookup: CDR1 SQVTM, CDR2 ANQGSEA. In nucleotides, the CDR3 is TGCAGCGTTATCGGGCAGGACCTAGCCAAAAACATTCAGTACTTC. It specifies CSVIGQDLAKNIQYF. Full variable domain (missing parts from reference TRBV29-1 and TRBJ2-4): SAVISQKPSRDICQRGTSLTIQCQVDSQVTMMFWYRQQPGQSLTLIATANQGSEATYESGFVIDKFPISRPNLTFSTLTVSNMSPEDSSIYLCSVIGQDLAKNIQYFGAGTRLSVL.

CDR3 region: CASSPGQPGLAGLYNEQFF. For the CDR3, the DNA is TGTGCCAGCTCACCTGGGCAGCCGGGACTAGCGGGATTATACAATGAGCAGTTCTTC. J is TRBJ2-1 and V is TRBV18; 13 bases line up with TRBD2. CDR3 size: 19 residues. Germline CDR1 reads KGHSH; CDR2 reads LQKENI. J lost 4 bases, V lost 3 bases, and 12 bases had no gene match. Variable domain in full (rest from reference TRBV18 and TRBJ2-1): NAGVMQNPRHLVRRRGQEARLRCSPMKGHSHVYWYRQLPEEGLKFMVYLQKENIIDESGMPKERFSAEFPKEGPSILRIQQVVRGDSAAYFCASSPGQPGLAGLYNEQFFGPGTRLTVL.

This rearrangement joins TRBV7-9 to TRBJ2-1; tentatively, D is TRBD2 (5 bases). The CDR3 spans 13 residues. Germline CDR1 SEHNR, CDR2 FQNEAQ (reference sequence). V gave up 1 base and J gave up 12 bases, with 13 bases separating them. The CDR3: CASSLERRSRQFF. The CDR3, as DNA: TGTGCCAGCAGCTTAGAAAGGAGGTCGCGGCAGTTCTTC.

The chain is built from TRBV27 and TRBJ1-1, with D unclear. The germline V gene encodes CDR1 MNHEY and CDR2 SMNVEV (reference sequence). There are 15 residues in the CDR3. Trimming stripped 0 bases from V and 6 bases from J, with 14 bases between. The CDR3 loop reads CASSLSFMGQAEAFF. The CDR3 DNA sequence: TGTGCCAGCAGTTTATCGTTTATGGGTCAGGCTGAAGCTTTCTTT.

V usage is TRBV21-1 and J usage is TRBJ1-1. TRBV21-1 constitutes a pseudogene. This CDR3 has 14 amino acids. The CDR3: CASSNGSYGPEAFF. CDR3 nucleotides: TGTGCCAGCAGCAATGGTTCTTACGGTCCTGAAGCTTTCTTT.